Listed below are T cell receptor beta chains from one sample, sequenced in a study of beta chain features in type 1 diabetes. Produced via immunoSEQ multiplex PCR; TCRdb's table is partial and in-frame only. The profile shows roughly 330,000 clones, approximately 9.9% of them singletons. Sequencing was carried out using naive CD4+ T cells from blood. These TCRs come from a woman under 40 in good health. Both conserved end residues are part of each CDR3. D genes are given only for firm matches. Expanded clones get a size class; other rows say once, few or many, or leave the size out.

>-|12|TRBJ2-1|TRBV5-1|-
CASSSGSNEQFF
TGCGCCAGCAGCTCCGGGTCGAATGAGCAGTTCTTC
>-|16|TRBJ2-2|TRBV19|TRBD1
CASSISDRGLTGELFF
TGTGCCAGTAGTATCTCGGACAGGGGACTCACCGGGGAGCTGTTTTTT
>few|12|TRBJ1-2|TRBV19|-
CASSIVSGGYTF
TGTGCCAGTAGTATTGTCTCCGGTGGCTACACCTTC
>-|14|TRBJ2-5|TRBV6-6|-
CASSFRQPQETQYF
TGTGCCAGCAGTTTCCGACAGCCCCAAGAGACCCAGTACTTC
>few|14|TRBJ2-5|TRBV14|TRBD1
CASSTDRVLETQYF
TGTGCCAGCAGCACGGACAGGGTCCTGGAGACCCAGTACTTC
>-|15|TRBJ2-1|TRBV11-2|TRBD2
CASSNRLAGGNEQFF
TGTGCCAGCAGCAACAGACTAGCGGGAGGGAATGAGCAGTTCTTC
>-|16|TRBJ2-1|TRBV5-4|-
CASSSQTDSSYNEQFF
TGTGCCAGCAGCTCACAGACTGACAGCTCCTACAATGAGCAGTTCTTC
>-|15|TRBJ2-7|TRBV15|TRBD1
CATSREGGQAYEQYF
TGTGCCACCAGCAGAGAGGGGGGACAGGCCTACGAGCAGTACTTC
>-|16|TRBJ2-1|TRBV4-3|TRBD1
CASSQDGDRGNYEQFF
TGCGCCAGCAGCCAAGACGGAGACAGGGGGAACTATGAGCAGTTCTTC
>-|13|TRBJ2-1|TRBV13|-
CASRRGRVYEQFF
TGTGCCAGCAGACGAGGCCGGGTCTACGAGCAGTTCTTC
>-|14|TRBJ2-7|TRBV5-4|TRBD1
CASSLPGQGYEQYF
TGTGCCAGCAGCTTGCCGGGACAGGGCTACGAGCAGTACTTC
>few|15|TRBJ2-5|TRBV29-1|TRBD2
CSVTGTSGTQETQYF
TGCAGCGTCACCGGGACTAGCGGGACCCAAGAGACCCAGTACTTC
>-|15|TRBJ2-1|TRBV9|-
CASSVLASEYNEQFF
TGTGCCAGCAGCGTGTTGGCTAGCGAATACAATGAGCAGTTCTTC
>-|17|TRBJ2-1|TRBV16|TRBD2
CASSQLTSGGFNTEQFF
TGTGCCAGCAGCCAACTGACTAGCGGGGGGTTTAACACTGAGCAGTTCTTC
>few|14|TRBJ2-5|TRBV27|TRBD1
CASSLKTGRETQYF
TGTGCCAGCAGTTTAAAGACAGGGCGAGAGACCCAGTACTTC
>-|16|TRBJ2-7|TRBV7-2|-
CASSPPRNAGGAEQYF
TGTGCCAGCAGCCCCCCACGAAATGCTGGAGGGGCGGAGCAGTACTTC
>few|15|TRBJ2-2|TRBV5-1|TRBD1
CASSLGTGNTGELFF
TGCGCCAGCAGCTTAGGGACAGGGAACACCGGGGAGCTGTTTTTT
>few|14|TRBJ1-5|TRBV7-2|-
CASSPYRDDQPQHF
TGTGCCAGCAGCCCATACAGGGATGACCAGCCCCAGCATTTT
>-|13|TRBJ1-1|TRBV28|TRBD1
CASNDRATGKAFF
TGTGCCAGCAATGATCGGGCGACAGGGAAAGCTTTCTTT
>few|16|TRBJ1-5|TRBV7-3|-
CASPLGRGGGNQPQHF
TGTGCCAGTCCCCTCGGACGGGGGGGCGGCAATCAGCCCCAGCATTTT
>-|17|TRBJ2-1|TRBV18|TRBD2
CASSPGSSGRSYNEQFF
TGTGCCAGCTCACCGGGGTCTAGCGGGAGATCCTACAATGAGCAGTTCTTC
>few|14|TRBJ1-5|TRBV19|TRBD1
CASSDRGRNQPQHF
TGTGCCAGTTCGGACAGGGGACGCAATCAGCCCCAGCATTTT
>-|16|TRBJ2-6|TRBV4-2|-
CASSRGQASGANVLTF
TGTGCCAGCAGCCGTGGGCAGGCCTCTGGGGCCAACGTCCTGACTTTC
>-|13|TRBJ2-5|TRBV6-1|-
CASSAGISETQYF
TGTGCCAGCAGTGCGGGAATAAGTGAGACCCAGTACTTC
>-|13|TRBJ2-6|TRBV7-2|-
CASSLIGANVLTF
TGTGCCAGCAGCTTAATTGGCGCCAACGTCCTGACTTTC
>-|15|TRBJ1-5|TRBV5-8|-
CASSLDRDTYRPQHF
TGTGCCAGCAGCTTGGACAGGGATACGTACAGGCCCCAGCATTTT
>-|14|TRBJ1-1|TRBV7-9|TRBD1
CASSLGQNLKEAFF
TGTGCCAGCAGCTTGGGACAGAATCTAAAGGAAGCTTTCTTT
>few|14|TRBJ2-3|TRBV2|TRBD1
CASSDQGGTDTQYF
TGTGCCAGCAGTGATCAGGGGGGCACAGATACGCAGTATTTT
>few|14|TRBJ2-7|TRBV7-9|-
CASSLGLENYEQYF
TGTGCCAGCAGCTTAGGGCTAGAGAACTACGAGCAGTACTTC
>few|13|TRBJ2-3|TRBV18|-
CASSLNTPDTQYF
TGTGCCAGCTCACTAAACACCCCAGATACGCAGTATTTT
>-|14|TRBJ2-7|TRBV9|-
CASSGLTAADEQYF
TGTGCCAGCAGCGGATTGACTGCAGCGGATGAGCAGTACTTC
>-|16|TRBJ1-3|TRBV30|-
CAWSVWRGFSGNTIYF
TGTGCCTGGAGTGTATGGCGGGGCTTCTCTGGAAACACCATATATTTT
>-|15|TRBJ2-1|TRBV30|TRBD2
CAWGPSGRPYNEQFF
TGTGCCTGGGGTCCTAGCGGGAGACCCTACAATGAGCAGTTCTTC
>few|13|TRBJ1-2|TRBV2|-
CASTPEARYGYTF
TGTGCCAGTACCCCGGAGGCCCGCTATGGCTACACCTTC
>few|17|TRBJ2-1|TRBV30|TRBD2
CACLGTSGRLIYNEQFF
TGTGCCTGTCTAGGGACTAGCGGGAGGCTTATCTACAATGAGCAGTTCTTC
>-|16|TRBJ2-7|TRBV18|-
CASSPPQPRGGYEQYF
TGTGCCAGCTCACCACCTCAACCCAGGGGTGGCTACGAGCAGTACTTC
>few|15|TRBJ2-6|TRBV19|-
CASSQPRSGANVLTF
TGTGCCAGTAGCCAACCGCGCTCTGGGGCCAACGTCCTGACTTTC